The clone carrying this TCR beta chain was detected once. Its antigen remains unidentified. PCR employed 60 Vbeta and 13 Jbeta primers. Here immunoSEQ multiplex PCR was the method, and the copy in TCRdb shows in-frame clones only, minus some. The table includes 130,000 to 150,000 clones, about 80% detected once. From germline, CDR1 is SGHRS and CDR2 YFSETQ. The CDR3 extends over 15 amino acids. The ends were cut back, 0 bases at V and 5 bases at J, with 9 bases in the middle. This sample is part of a study of cytomegalovirus exposure and HLA in healthy donors. General study findings and limits: As a later analysis showed, a missense DCLRE1C variant was linked to trimming of TCR beta V- and J-genes. A later analysis associated 16,951 TCR beta sequences with HLA alleles at a 0.05 false discovery rate. TCR beta sequences reportedly predicted most subjects' HLA-A and HLA-B alleles accurately.

The chain links TRBV5-1 to TRBJ1-6; D not resolved. The sample consisted of PBMCs. The sequence came from a male donor in good health and CMV-seronegative. CDR3 in amino acids: CASSLDPRHNSPLHF. CDR3 DNA sequence: TGCGCCAGCAGCTTGGATCCGCGGCATAATTCACCCCTCCACTTT. Looking up the rest from reference TRBV5-1 and TRBJ1-6 gives the full variable domain: KAGVTQTPRYLIKTRGQQVTLSCSPISGHRSVSWYQQTPGQGLQFLFEYFSETQRNKGNFPGRFSGRQFSNSRSEMNVSTLELGDSALYLCASSLDPRHNSPLHFGNGTRLTVT.